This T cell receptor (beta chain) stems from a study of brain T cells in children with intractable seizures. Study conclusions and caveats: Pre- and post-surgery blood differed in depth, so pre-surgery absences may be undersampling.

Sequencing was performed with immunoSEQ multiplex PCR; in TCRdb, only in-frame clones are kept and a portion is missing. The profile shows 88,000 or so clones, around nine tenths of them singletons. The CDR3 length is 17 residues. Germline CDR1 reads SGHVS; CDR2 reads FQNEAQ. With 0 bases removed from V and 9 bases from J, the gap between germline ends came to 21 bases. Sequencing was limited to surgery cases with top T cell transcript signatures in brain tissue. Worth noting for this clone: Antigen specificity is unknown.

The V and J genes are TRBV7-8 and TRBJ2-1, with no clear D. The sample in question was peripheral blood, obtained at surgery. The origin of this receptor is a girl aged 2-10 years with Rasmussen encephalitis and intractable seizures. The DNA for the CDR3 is TGTGCCAGCAGCTTAGCGTATTTGAGGCTAGAAGTTAGTGAGCAGTTCTTC. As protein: CASSLAYLRLEVSEQFF.